Described below is a single T cell receptor (beta chain) sequence and its context. Its antigen is not known. This record comes from a study of cytomegalovirus exposure and HLA in healthy donors. In the study overall: HLA-typed donors were the source of 80 million to 90 million unique TCRs, which an early data release held. Study-wide results and limits: Reported performance of the classifier showed diagnosis of cytomegalovirus status with high specificity and sensitivity. Later on, an analysis showed TCR association rates differing by HLA locus, with DRB1 the most and HLA-C the fewest.

Unmatched junction bases numbered 4, after V lost 6 bases and J lost 1 base. The germline CDR1 and CDR2 sequences are MNHNS and SASEGT. There are 15 residues in the CDR3. Both 60 Vbeta primers and 13 Jbeta primers went into the PCR. Produced via immunoSEQ multiplex PCR; TCRdb's table is partial and in-frame only. The sample lists 130,000 to 150,000 clones, roughly 80% occurring once. Healthy bone marrow donors made up the donor group. The chain combines TRBV6-1 with TRBJ2-5, with 11 bases aligning to TRBD2. Material: PBMCs. The sequence came from a woman in her 40s in good health and CMV-seropositive. In nucleotides, the CDR3 is TGTGCCAGCAGGAAACTAGCGGGAGTCCAAGAGACCCAGTACTTC. Encoded protein: CASRKLAGVQETQYF.